The 17 T cell receptor beta chains listed next were all sequenced from one sample in a study of shared clonotypes between healthy human individuals. Naive CD8 cells lacked CD45RO, underwent positive selection for CCR7 and left out terminally differentiated effector memory CD45RA+ cells. Some clones are missing from TCRdb's copy, which holds only in-frame ones; the method was immunoSEQ multiplex PCR. The sample has about 2 million clones, about 95% seen once. Sequencing used naive CD8+ T cells sorted from blood. The source of these receptors is a man younger than 30 in good health.

The chain is built from TRBV28 and TRBJ2-3; 13 positions match TRBD2. The germline CDR1 and CDR2 sequences are MDHEN and SYDVKM. There are 13 residues in the CDR3. V dropped 6 bases and J dropped 14; count of bases not matched to a gene: 8. Here the CDR3 DNA reads TGTGCCAGCAGCTGGACCGGGACTAGCGGGATGTATTTT. This translates into CASSWTGTSGMYF.

This rearrangement joins TRBV28 to TRBJ2-7, with 7 bases lining up with TRBD1. V trimming: 6 bases; J trimming: 2 bases; junction bases outside the gene matches: 7. The CDR3 sequence is 14 residues long. From germline, CDR1 is MDHEN and CDR2 SYDVKM. CDR3 nucleotide sequence: TGTGCCAGCAGCTCAGGACAGGCGACCTACGAGCAGTACTTC. Translated, it gives CASSSGQATYEQYF.

This rearrangement joins TRBV5-6 to TRBJ2-7; possibly TRBD2 for D (5 bases). Trimming took 3 bases from V and 3 from J, leaving 22 bases between them. In germline, CDR1 is SGHDT, CDR2 YYEEEE. The CDR3 loop spans 17 amino acids. The CDR3 reads CASSSGGLLLSHYEQYF. Here the CDR3 DNA reads TGTGCCAGCAGCTCGGGCGGACTTCTACTGAGCCACTACGAGCAGTACTTC.

V is TRBV6-6 and J is TRBJ1-1, with unresolved D. The germline V gene encodes CDR1 MNHNY and CDR2 SVGAGI (reference sequence). Trimming stripped 2 bases from V and 8 bases from J, with 9 bases between. The CDR3 is 12 residues long. The CDR3 nucleotides are TGTGCCAGCAGTTACATGGGAGCGGAAGCTTTCTTT. Amino acids: CASSYMGAEAFF.

The J gene is TRBJ1-2, the V gene TRBV6-5; D perhaps matches TRBD1 (5 bases). Trimming stripped 10 bases from V and 4 bases from J, with 19 bases between. The CDR3 is 14 amino acids. CDR1 MNHEY and CDR2 SVGAGI come from the germline V gene. CDR3 residues: CATIPTLRGYGYTF. The CDR3 bases are TGTGCCACCATCCCAACCCTGAGGGGCTATGGCTACACCTTC.

As regards this clone: This sample also contains other DNA sequences that code for the same CDR3. The V and J genes are TRBV4-1 and TRBJ2-3; D may be TRBD1 (7 bases). Germline CDR1 and CDR2: MGHRA and YSYEKL. Deletions cut 1 base from V and 0 bases from J, with 14 bases between. The CDR3 spans 17 residues. CDR3 amino acids: CASSQVGGGGSTDTQYF. CDR3 in DNA: TGCGCCAGCAGCCAAGTAGGAGGGGGCGGGAGCACAGATACGCAGTATTTT.

The chain has TRBV4-2 and TRBJ2-1, with D perhaps TRBD2 (5 bases). The germline V gene has CDR1 LGHNA and CDR2 YNFKEQ. V dropped 1 base and J dropped 8 bases, with 9 bases sitting between them. CDR3 length: 13 amino acids. The CDR3 DNA reads as TGTGCCAGCAGCCAAGCCCTCGGGGATGAGCAGTTCTTC. As protein: CASSQALGDEQFF.

The chain recombines TRBV27 with TRBJ2-7; possibly TRBD1 for D (6 bases). Trimming removed 4 bases at V and 3 bases at J, with 10 bases between. CDR1 is MNHEY and CDR2 is SMNVEV in the germline V gene (reference sequence). This CDR3 comprises 13 residues. DNA of the CDR3: TGTGCCAGCAGTTCGACAGGAATCTACGAGCAGTACTTC. Translated, it gives CASSSTGIYEQYF.

With respect to this clone: Additional DNA sequences in this sample encode the identical CDR3. The chain links TRBV13 to TRBJ1-5; D gene uncertain. The V gene lost 0 bases and the J gene lost 6 bases, with 6 bases spanning the gap. CDR1 is PRHDT, CDR2 FYEKMQ, per germline (reference sequence). The CDR3 is 13 amino acids. This CDR3 reads CASSLGRGQPQHF. The CDR3 nucleotides read TGTGCCAGCAGCTTAGGACGCGGTCAGCCCCAGCATTTT.

This chain uses TRBV4-2 with TRBJ1-2; 7 bases match TRBD1. CDR1 LGHNA and CDR2 YNFKEQ come from the germline V gene. The CDR3 has 15 residues. With 4 bases clipped from V and 1 base from J, the junction kept 6 bases outside the gene matches. CDR3 DNA sequence: TGTGCCAGCAGCCCCGGACAGGAGCATAACTATGGCTACACCTTC. This sequence encodes CASSPGQEHNYGYTF.

This rearrangement joins TRBV23-1 to TRBJ2-2; D unclear. TRBV23-1 is known as an ORF, though its function is uncertain. Trimming shortened V by 6 bases and J by 6 bases, and 11 bases separated the two germline ends. CDR3 length: 13 residues. The CDR3 spells CASRGFAPGELFF. CDR3 in DNA: TGCGCCAGCAGGGGGTTCGCCCCCGGGGAGCTGTTTTTT.

The chain links TRBV15 to TRBJ2-3, with 8 bases that match TRBD2. J was trimmed by 2 bases and V by 0 bases; bases with no gene match: 4. Germline V gene lookup returns CDR1 LNHNV and CDR2 YYDKDF (reference sequence). CDR3 length: 16 residues. CDR3 residues: CATSRDGSGDTDTQYF. The CDR3 nucleotides are TGTGCCACCAGCAGAGATGGTAGCGGGGACACAGATACGCAGTATTTT. The complete variable domain, with remaining parts taken from reference TRBV15 and TRBJ2-3, reads DAMVIQNPRYQVTQFGKPVTLSCSQTLNHNVMYWYQQKSSQAPKLLFHYYDKDFNNEADTPDNFQSRRPNTSFCFLDIRSPGLGDTAMYLCATSRDGSGDTDTQYFGPGTRLTVL.

The chain couples TRBV7-9 to TRBJ1-4, with D possibly matching TRBD1 (5 bases). Per the germline V gene, CDR1 is SEHNR and CDR2 is FQNEAQ (reference sequence). The CDR3 has 15 residues. V was pared by 5 bases and J by 8 bases, with 18 bases between. The CDR3 is CASSMPTGLGEKLFF. The CDR3 coding sequence is TGTGCCAGCAGCATGCCGACGGGACTTGGGGAAAAACTGTTTTTT. Looking up the rest from reference TRBV7-9 and TRBJ1-4 gives the full variable domain: DTGVSQNPRHKITKRGQNVTFRCDPISEHNRLYWYRQTLGQGPEFLTYFQNEAQLEKSRLLSDRFSAERPKGSFSTLEIQRTEQGDSAMYLCASSMPTGLGEKLFFGSGTQLSVL.

The rearrangement joins TRBV29-1 to TRBJ2-7; D gene uncertain. V shed 5 bases and J shed 0 bases, with 14 bases lying between them. Germline V gives CDR1 SQVTM, CDR2 ANQGSEA. This CDR3 region has 14 residues. CDR3 coding DNA: TGCAGCGTTCTAGGGCAGAGTAGCTCCTACGAGCAGTACTTC. Translated, it gives CSVLGQSSSYEQYF.

This rearrangement joins TRBV6-6 to TRBJ2-5, with no clear D. Trimming shortened V by 2 bases and J by 0 bases, and 7 bases separated the two germline ends. In germline, CDR1 is MNHNY, CDR2 SVGAGI (reference sequence). The CDR3 contains 14 residues. The CDR3 DNA sequence: TGTGCCAGCAGTTACGGGCCGTACCAAGAGACCCAGTACTTC. Translating it yields CASSYGPYQETQYF.

There are a few counts of this clone. The V and J genes are TRBV19 and TRBJ2-2; D not resolved. The germline CDR1 and CDR2 sequences are LNHDA and SQIVND (reference sequence). This CDR3 contains 12 residues. V gave up 10 bases and J gave up 6 bases, with 12 bases separating them. The CDR3 here is CAIHTPPGELFF. As DNA, the CDR3 is TGTGCCATACACACACCTCCCGGGGAGCTGTTTTTT.

The rearrangement joins TRBV30 to TRBJ2-3; 8 bases fit TRBD1. This CDR3 is built from 15 residues. In germline, CDR1 is GTSNPN, CDR2 SVGIG (reference sequence). Trimming took 2 bases from V and 0 from J; bases not matched to a gene: 4. This chain's CDR3 is CAWSQGATSTDTQYF. CDR3 DNA sequence: TGTGCCTGGAGTCAGGGGGCCACAAGCACAGATACGCAGTATTTT.